The TCR beta chain under discussion was sequenced for a study of T-cell memory formation after mild COVID-19. Across the study: TCR clusters showed largely donor specificity.

Each CDR3 protein is one row after TCRdb ran MiXCR on the 5' RACE reads. The table includes roughly 130,000 distinct CDR3 sequences, approximately 17% detected once. The receptor was derived from a man between 18 and 35 years old who had mild COVID-19 (a few samples of this study predate the infection). Cell type and time point are not known. The sample was PBMCs or a T cell subset sorted from them (not recorded which).

The CDR3 region has the DNA TGTGCCAGCAGCAAAGGTGGCGCTGGAGGACAGGGGTCATTTAACTATGGCTACACCTTC. This encodes CASSKGGAGGQGSFNYGYTF. The chain links TRBV21-1 to TRBJ1-2; TRBD1, as called in the table, went unchecked against the DNA. TRBV21-1 is a documented pseudogene. The CDR3 is 20 residues long.